The clone carrying this T cell receptor beta chain was counted only a few times. Its target is unknown. The entry originates in a study of radiotherapy plus CTLA-4 blockade in lung cancer. Study conclusions and caveats: Early blood T cell clone changes and increased post-radiation serum interferon-beta were reportedly the strongest response predictors.

With V trimmed by 5 bases and J by 2 bases, 1 base remained unmatched. Germline CDR1 LNHDA, CDR2 SQIVND (reference sequence). CDR3 size: 15 residues. The repertoire was sequenced with immunoSEQ multiplex PCR; TCRdb's copy has only in-frame clones and lacks some. The sample carries some 27,000 clones, about 77% recorded once. This TCR derives from a human donor with non-small cell lung cancer that progressed on radiotherapy plus ipilimumab. The J gene is TRBJ2-2, the V gene TRBV19, with 11 bases identical to TRBD2. This sample comprised peripheral blood, obtained from a patient treated with radiotherapy plus ipilimumab. In DNA, the CDR3 is TGTGCCAGTAGTGGGACTAGCGGCAACACCGGGGAGCTGTTTTTT. Protein: CASSGTSGNTGELFF.